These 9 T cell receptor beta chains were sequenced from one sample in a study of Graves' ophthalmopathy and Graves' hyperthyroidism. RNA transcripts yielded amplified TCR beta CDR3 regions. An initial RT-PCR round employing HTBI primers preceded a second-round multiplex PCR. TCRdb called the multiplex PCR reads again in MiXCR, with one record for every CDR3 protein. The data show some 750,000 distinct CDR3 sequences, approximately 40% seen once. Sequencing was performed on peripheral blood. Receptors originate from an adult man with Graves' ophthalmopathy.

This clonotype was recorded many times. CDR3 in amino acids: CASSPDRKETQYF. CDR3 nucleotide sequence: TGTGCCAGCAGCCCAGACCGTAAAGAGACCCAGTACTTC. The rearrangement joins TRBV7-8 to TRBJ2-5; D remains unclear. The CDR3 is 13 residues long. Germline values: CDR1 SGHVS, CDR2 FQNEAQ. Trimming removed 5 bases at V and 3 bases at J, with 10 bases between. Full variable domain (remainder filled in from reference TRBV7-8 and TRBJ2-5): GAGVSQSPRYKVAKRGQDVALRCDPISGHVSLFWYQQALGQGPEFLTYFQNEAQLDKSGLPSDRFFAERPEGSVSTLKIQRTQQEDSAVYLCASSPDRKETQYFGPGTRLLVL.

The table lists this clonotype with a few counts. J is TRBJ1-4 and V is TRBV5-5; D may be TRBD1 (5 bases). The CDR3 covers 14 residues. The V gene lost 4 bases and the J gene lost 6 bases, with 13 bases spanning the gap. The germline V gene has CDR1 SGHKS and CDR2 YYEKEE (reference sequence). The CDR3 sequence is CASSLPGIDEKLFF. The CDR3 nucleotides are TGTGCCAGCAGCCTCCCAGGGATAGATGAAAAACTGTTTTTT.

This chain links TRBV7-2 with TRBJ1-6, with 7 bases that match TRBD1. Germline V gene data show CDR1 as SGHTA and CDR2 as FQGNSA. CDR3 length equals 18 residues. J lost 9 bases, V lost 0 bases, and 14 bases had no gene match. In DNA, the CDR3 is TGTGCCAGCAGCTTAGCCCGGGACAGAGGGGGTCCAGTTTCACCCCTCCACTTT. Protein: CASSLARDRGGPVSPLHF.

The CDR3 nucleotides read TGTGCCAGCAGTTTAAAGGGCTTTGGTTACGAGCAGTACTTC. Residues: CASSLKGFGYEQYF. This chain links TRBV14 with TRBJ2-7, with D uncertain. From germline, CDR1 is SGHDN and CDR2 FVKESK. The CDR3 is made up of 14 amino acids. With 6 bases removed from V and 4 bases from J, the gap between germline ends came to 16 bases.

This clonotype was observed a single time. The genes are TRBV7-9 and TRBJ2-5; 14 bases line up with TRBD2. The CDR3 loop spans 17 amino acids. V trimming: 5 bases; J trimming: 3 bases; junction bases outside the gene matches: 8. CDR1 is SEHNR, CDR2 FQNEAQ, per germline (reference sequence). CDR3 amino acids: CASSLEGGLAGEETQYF. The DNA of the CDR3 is TGTGCCAGCAGCCTCGAGGGGGGACTAGCGGGAGAAGAGACCCAGTACTTC.

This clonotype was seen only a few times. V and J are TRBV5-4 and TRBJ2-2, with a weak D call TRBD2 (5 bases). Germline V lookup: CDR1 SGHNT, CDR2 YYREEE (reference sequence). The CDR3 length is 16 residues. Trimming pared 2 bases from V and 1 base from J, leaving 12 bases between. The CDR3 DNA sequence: TGTGCCAGCAGCTTTCTGGGAGAGTGGAACACCGGGGAGCTGTTTTTT. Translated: CASSFLGEWNTGELFF.

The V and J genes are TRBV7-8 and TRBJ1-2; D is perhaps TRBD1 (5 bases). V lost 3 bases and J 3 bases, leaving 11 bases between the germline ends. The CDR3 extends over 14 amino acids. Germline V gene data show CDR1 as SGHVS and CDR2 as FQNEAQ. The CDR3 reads CASSFQQEDYGYTF. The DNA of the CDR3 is TGTGCCAGCAGCTTTCAACAGGAAGACTATGGCTACACCTTC.

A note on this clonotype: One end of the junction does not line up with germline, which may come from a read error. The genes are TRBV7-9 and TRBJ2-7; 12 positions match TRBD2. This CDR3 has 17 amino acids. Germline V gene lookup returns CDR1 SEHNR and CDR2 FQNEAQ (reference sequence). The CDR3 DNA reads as TGTGCCAGCAGCTTAAGTCGGACTAGCGGGAAGACGAACGAACAGTACTTC. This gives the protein CASSLSRTSGKTNEQYF.

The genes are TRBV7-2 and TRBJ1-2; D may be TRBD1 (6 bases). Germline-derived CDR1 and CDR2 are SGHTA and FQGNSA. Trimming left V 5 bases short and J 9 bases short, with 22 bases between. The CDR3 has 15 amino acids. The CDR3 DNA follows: TGTGCCAGCAGCCAAGAAGCCCCCGACGGGGGCAGCTACACCTTC. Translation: CASSQEAPDGGSYTF.